This T cell receptor (beta chain) comes out of a study of cytomegalovirus exposure and HLA in healthy donors. To note about this clone: The antigen is unknown.

The study's findings and limits: The study put 150 to 200 TCR beta chains on its list as cytomegalovirus-associated. Links to common viral pathogens appeared, in a later analysis, for several of the most significant clusters. A later analysis showed TCR association rates differing by HLA locus, peaking at DRB1 and lowest at HLA-C.

PCR primers comprised 60 Vbeta and 13 Jbeta primers. Profiling relied on immunoSEQ multiplex PCR, and the TCRdb table lists in-frame clones only, not all of them. This table has roughly 120,000 clones, over 60% appearing once. The CDR3 length is 13 residues. Germline CDR1 is MNHNY and CDR2 is SVGAGI (reference sequence). The V gene lost 6 bases and the J gene lost 6 bases, with 15 bases spanning the gap. The material sequenced was PBMCs. The V and J genes are TRBV6-6 and TRBJ2-7, with a tentative D call TRBD2 (6 bases). This clonotype originated in a human donor in good health. Here the CDR3 DNA reads TGTGCCAGCAGATGGGTCCCCGGGGGCGAGCAGTACTTC. Encoded protein: CASRWVPGGEQYF.